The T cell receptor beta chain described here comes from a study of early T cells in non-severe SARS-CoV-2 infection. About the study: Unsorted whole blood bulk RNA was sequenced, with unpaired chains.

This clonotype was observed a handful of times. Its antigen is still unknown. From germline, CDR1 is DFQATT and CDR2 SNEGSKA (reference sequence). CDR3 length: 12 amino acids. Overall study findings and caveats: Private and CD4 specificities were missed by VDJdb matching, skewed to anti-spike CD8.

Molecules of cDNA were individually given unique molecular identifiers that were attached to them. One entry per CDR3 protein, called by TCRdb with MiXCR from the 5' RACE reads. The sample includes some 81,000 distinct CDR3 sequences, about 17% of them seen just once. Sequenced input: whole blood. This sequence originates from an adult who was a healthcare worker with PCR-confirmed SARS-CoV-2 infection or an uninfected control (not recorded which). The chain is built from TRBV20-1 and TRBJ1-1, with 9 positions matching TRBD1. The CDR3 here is CSAGQGMTEAFF. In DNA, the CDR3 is TGCAGCGCGGGACAGGGAATGACTGAAGCTTTCTTT.